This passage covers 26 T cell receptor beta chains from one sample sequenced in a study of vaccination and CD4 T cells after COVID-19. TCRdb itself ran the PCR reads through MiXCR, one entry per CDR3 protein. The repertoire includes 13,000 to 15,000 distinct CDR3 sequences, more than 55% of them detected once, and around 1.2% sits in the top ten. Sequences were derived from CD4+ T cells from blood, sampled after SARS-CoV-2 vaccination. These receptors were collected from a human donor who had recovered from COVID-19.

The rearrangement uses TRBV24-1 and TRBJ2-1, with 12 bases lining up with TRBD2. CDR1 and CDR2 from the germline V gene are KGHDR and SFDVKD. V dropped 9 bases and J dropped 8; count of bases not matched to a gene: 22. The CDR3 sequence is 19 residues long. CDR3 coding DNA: TGTGCCACCCCCTGGCGTGTGAGACTAGCGGGAGTTCTACGAGATGAGCAGTTCTTC. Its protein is CATPWRVRLAGVLRDEQFF.

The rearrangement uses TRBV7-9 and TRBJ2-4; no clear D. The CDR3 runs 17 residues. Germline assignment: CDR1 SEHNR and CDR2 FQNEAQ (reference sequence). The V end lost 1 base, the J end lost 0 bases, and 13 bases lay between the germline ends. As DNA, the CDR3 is TGTGCCAGCAGCTTAGGCCCAGAATATGTAGCCAAAAACATTCAGTACTTC. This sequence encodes CASSLGPEYVAKNIQYF.

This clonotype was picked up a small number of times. The CDR3 DNA reads TGTGCCAGCAGCCTAAACGTGGGTTCACCCCTCCACTTT. Translation: CASSLNVGSPLHF. This sequence joins TRBV6-1 and TRBJ1-6; D call uncertain. Germline CDR1 MNHNS, CDR2 SASEGT. V dropped 6 bases and J dropped 9 bases, with 12 bases sitting between them. The CDR3 totals 13 residues.

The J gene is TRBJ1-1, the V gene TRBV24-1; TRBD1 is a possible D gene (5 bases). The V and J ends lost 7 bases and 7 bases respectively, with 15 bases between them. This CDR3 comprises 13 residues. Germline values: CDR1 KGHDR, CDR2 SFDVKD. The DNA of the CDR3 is TGTGCCACCAGGGGAGGGACCGAGAGTGAAGCTTTCTTT. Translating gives CATRGGTESEAFF.

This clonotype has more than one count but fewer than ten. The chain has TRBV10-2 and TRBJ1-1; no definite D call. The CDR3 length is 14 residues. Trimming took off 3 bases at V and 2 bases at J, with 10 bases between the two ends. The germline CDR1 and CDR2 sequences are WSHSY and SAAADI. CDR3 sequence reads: CASSERYSNTEAFF. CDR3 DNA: TGCGCCAGCAGTGAACGGTACTCAAACACTGAAGCTTTCTTT.

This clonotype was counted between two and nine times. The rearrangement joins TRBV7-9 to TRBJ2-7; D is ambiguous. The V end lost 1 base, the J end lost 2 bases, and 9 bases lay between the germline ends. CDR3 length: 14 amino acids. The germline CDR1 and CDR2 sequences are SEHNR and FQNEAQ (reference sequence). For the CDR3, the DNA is TGTGCCAGCAGCTTAGGCTCAGTGCCCTACGAGCAGTACTTC. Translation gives CASSLGSVPYEQYF.

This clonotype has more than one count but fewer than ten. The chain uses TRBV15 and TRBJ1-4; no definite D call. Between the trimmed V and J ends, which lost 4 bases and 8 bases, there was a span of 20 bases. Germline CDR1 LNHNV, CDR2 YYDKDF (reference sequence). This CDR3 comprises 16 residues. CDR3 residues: CATSKARALGREKLFF. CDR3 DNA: TGTGCCACCAGCAAGGCCCGGGCTCTAGGGAGGGAAAAACTGTTTTTT.

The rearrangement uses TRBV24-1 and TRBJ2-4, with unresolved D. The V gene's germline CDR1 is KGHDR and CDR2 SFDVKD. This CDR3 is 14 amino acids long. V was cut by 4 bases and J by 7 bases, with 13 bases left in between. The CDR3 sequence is CATSDSPGRNIQYF. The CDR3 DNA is TGTGCCACCAGTGACAGTCCCGGGCGGAACATTCAGTACTTC.

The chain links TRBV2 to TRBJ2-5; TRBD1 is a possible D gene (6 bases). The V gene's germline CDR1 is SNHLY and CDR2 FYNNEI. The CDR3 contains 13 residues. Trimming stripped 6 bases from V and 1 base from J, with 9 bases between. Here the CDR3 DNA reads TGTGCCAGCAGACCAGGGGTCCAAGAGACCCAGTACTTC. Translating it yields CASRPGVQETQYF. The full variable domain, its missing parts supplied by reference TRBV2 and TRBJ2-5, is EPEVTQTPSHQVTQMGQEVILRCVPISNHLYFYWYRQILGQKVEFLVSFYNNEISEKSEIFDDQFSVERPDGSNFTLKIRSTKLEDSAMYFCASRPGVQETQYFGPGTRLLVL.

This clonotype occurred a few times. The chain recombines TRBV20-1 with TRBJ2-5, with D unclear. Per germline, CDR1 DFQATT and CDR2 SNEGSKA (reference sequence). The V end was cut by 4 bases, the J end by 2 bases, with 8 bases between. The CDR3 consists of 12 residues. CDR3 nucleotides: TGCAGTGCTATTCACGTTCAAGAGACCCAGTACTTC. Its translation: CSAIHVQETQYF.

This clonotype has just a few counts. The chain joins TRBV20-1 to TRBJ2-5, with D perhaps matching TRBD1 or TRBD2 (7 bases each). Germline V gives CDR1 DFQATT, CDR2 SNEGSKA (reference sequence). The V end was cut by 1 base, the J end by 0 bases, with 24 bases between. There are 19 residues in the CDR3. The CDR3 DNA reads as TGCAGTGCTAGAGCGGTGGGAGGGGGCAACGGAGTGTACCAAGAGACCCAGTACTTC. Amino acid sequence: CSARAVGGGNGVYQETQYF.

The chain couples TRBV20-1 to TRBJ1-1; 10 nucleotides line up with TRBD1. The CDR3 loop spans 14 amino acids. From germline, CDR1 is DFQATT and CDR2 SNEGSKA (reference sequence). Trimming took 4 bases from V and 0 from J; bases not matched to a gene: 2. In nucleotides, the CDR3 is TGCAGTGCTAAGACAGGGGGCATGAACACTGAAGCTTTCTTT. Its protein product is CSAKTGGMNTEAFF.

CDR3 nucleotides: TGCAGTGCTCTTGGATCGGGAGGGCCTTCCGGGGAGCTGTTTTTT. It codes for CSALGSGGPSGELFF. V is TRBV20-1 and J is TRBJ2-2, with TRBD2 matching 8 bases. The CDR3 consists of 15 residues. J gave up 6 bases and V 5 bases, and 11 bases lay outside the gene matches. Germline V gene data show CDR1 as DFQATT and CDR2 as SNEGSKA (reference sequence).

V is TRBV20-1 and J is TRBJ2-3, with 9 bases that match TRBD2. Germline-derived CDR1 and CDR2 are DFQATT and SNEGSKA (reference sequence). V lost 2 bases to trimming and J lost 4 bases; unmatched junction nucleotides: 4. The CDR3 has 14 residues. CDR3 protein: CSARSQREADTQYF. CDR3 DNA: TGCAGTGCTAGATCCCAGCGGGAGGCAGATACGCAGTATTTT.

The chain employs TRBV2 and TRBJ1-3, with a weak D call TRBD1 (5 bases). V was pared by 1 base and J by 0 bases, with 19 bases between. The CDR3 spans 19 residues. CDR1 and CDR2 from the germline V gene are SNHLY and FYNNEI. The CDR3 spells CASSEDPRDWGDSGNTIYF. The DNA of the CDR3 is TGTGCCAGCAGTGAAGATCCGCGGGATTGGGGCGACTCTGGAAACACCATATATTTT.

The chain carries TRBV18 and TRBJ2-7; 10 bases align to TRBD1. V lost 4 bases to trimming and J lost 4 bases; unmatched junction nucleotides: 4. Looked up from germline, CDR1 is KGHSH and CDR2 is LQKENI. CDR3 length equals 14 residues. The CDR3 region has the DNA TGTGCCAGCTCACAAGGACAGGGGGTTTACGAGCAGTACTTC. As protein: CASSQGQGVYEQYF.

CDR3 coding DNA: TGTGCCTGGAGTGGACAGGGTGGTTCACCCCTCCACTTT. It translates to CAWSGQGGSPLHF. The chain has TRBV30 and TRBJ1-6; TRBD1 matches at 7 bases. With V trimmed by 1 base and J by 9 bases, 3 bases remained unmatched. This CDR3 is built from 13 residues. Germline CDR1 is GTSNPN and CDR2 is SVGIG (reference sequence).

The DNA of the CDR3 is TGTGCCAGCAGCCAACTGCTAGCGGGTTCCTACGAGCAGTACTTC. Its protein product is CASSQLLAGSYEQYF. The V gene is TRBV14, the J gene TRBJ2-7, with 8 bases identical to TRBD2. This CDR3 is built from 15 residues. V lost 2 bases and J lost 1; bases outside the gene matches: 4. The V gene's germline CDR1 is SGHDN and CDR2 FVKESK.

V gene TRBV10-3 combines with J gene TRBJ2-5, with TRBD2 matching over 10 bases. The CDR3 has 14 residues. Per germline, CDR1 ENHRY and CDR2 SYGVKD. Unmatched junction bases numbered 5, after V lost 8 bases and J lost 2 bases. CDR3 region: CAIRSGGTQETQYF. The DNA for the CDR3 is TGTGCCATCCGTAGCGGGGGGACTCAAGAGACCCAGTACTTC.

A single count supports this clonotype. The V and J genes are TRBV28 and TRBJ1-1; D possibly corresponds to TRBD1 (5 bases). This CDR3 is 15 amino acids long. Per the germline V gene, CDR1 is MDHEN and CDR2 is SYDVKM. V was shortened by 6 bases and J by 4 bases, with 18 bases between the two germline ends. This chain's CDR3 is CASRKTGGMFTEAFF. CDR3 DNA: TGTGCCAGCAGGAAAACGGGGGGGATGTTCACTGAAGCTTTCTTT.

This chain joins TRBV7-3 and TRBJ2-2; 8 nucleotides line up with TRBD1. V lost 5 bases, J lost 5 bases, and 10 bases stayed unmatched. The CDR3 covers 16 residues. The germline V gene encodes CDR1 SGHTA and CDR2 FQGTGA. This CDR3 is CASSLLSGTGTGELFF. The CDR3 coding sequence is TGTGCCAGCAGCCTCCTTTCCGGGACAGGTACCGGGGAGCTGTTTTTT.

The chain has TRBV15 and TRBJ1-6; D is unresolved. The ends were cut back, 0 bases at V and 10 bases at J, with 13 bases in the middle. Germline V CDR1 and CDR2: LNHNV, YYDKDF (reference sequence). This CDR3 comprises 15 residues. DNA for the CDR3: TGTGCCACCAGCAGAGATCGAAGGGTAGGGTCACCCCTCCACTTT. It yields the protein CATSRDRRVGSPLHF.

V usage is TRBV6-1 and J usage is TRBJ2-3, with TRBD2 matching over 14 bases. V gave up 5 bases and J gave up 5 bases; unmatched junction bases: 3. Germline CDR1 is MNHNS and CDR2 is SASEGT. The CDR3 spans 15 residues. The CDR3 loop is CASSRTSGGRDTQYF. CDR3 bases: TGTGCCAGCAGTAGGACTAGCGGGGGGAGAGATACGCAGTATTTT.

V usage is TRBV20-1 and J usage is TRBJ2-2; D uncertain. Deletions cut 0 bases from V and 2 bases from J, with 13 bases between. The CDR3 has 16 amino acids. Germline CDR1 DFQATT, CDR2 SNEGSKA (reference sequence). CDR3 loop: CSARDSGVLNTGELFF. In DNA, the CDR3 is TGCAGTGCTAGAGATTCAGGAGTGCTCAACACCGGGGAGCTGTTTTTT.

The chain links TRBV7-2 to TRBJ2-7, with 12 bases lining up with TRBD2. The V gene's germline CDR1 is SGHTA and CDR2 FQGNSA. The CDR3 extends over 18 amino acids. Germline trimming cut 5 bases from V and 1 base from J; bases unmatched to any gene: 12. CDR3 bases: TGTGCCAGCAGCGAAGCCCGCCTGACTAGCGGGAGTTCCTACGAGCAGTACTTC. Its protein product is CASSEARLTSGSSYEQYF.

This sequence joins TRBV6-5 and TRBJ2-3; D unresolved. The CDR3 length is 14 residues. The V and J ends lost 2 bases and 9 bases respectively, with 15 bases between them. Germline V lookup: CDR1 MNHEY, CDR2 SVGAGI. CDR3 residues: CASSYGSSIRTQYF. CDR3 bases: TGTGCCAGCAGTTACGGCTCAAGCATACGGACGCAGTATTTT.